The 32 T cell receptor beta chains below come from one sample, sequenced in a study of T-cell memory formation after mild COVID-19 (dated by TCRdb to about 2021). Receptors were amplified or captured by 5' RACE. For sequencing, an Illumina NovaSeq 6000 was employed. TCRdb reanalyzed the raw reads on its own, using fastp at Q25 for trimming and MiXCR for clone calling, and kept in-frame beta chains. Merged by CDR3 protein, the rows form single entries marked with the most common genes and DNA. The sample has 550,000 to 600,000 distinct CDR3 sequences on record, approximately 15% of them singletons. Of the sample, about 7.5% falls within the top ten clones. Sequencing was carried out using PBMCs or a T cell subset sorted from them (not recorded which). The receptors stem from an adult woman who had mild COVID-19 (a few samples of this study predate the infection). The sample titles of this study are shuffled in the database, so cell type and time point are left out; the donor was told from shared clones.

This chain uses TRBV12-3 or TRBV12-4 with TRBJ1-1, with D perhaps TRBD1 (5 bases). The CDR3 sequence is 12 residues long. V was cut by 6 bases and J by 8 bases, with 13 bases left in between. In DNA, the CDR3 is TGTGCCAGCAGCCCAATACAGGCAGAAGCTTTCTTT. Protein product: CASSPIQAEAFF.

In this sample, this clonotype turned up a few times. The V and J genes are TRBV20-1 and TRBJ1-5; D is uncertain. Trimming cost V 6 bases and J 5 bases, with 11 bases left between them. The CDR3 sequence is 12 residues long. Germline V gene sequence: CDR1 DFQATT, CDR2 SNEGSKA (reference sequence). The CDR3 nucleotides are TGCAGTGCAAGCTCAACAGATCAGCCCCAGCATTTT. Amino acids: CSASSTDQPQHF.

J is TRBJ2-7 and V is TRBV20-1; TRBD2 agrees at 14 bases. The CDR3 length is 19 residues. Germline V gene sequence: CDR1 DFQATT, CDR2 SNEGSKA (reference sequence). Trimming removed 0 bases from V and 4 bases from J; junction bases left unmatched: 14. CDR3: CSAREPLGLAGGRVYEQYF. Here the CDR3 DNA reads TGCAGTGCTAGAGAGCCCCTTGGACTAGCGGGAGGACGGGTGTACGAGCAGTACTTC.

This clonotype was counted only a few times. The chain is built from TRBV14 and TRBJ2-7; 8 nucleotides agree with TRBD1. CDR1 is SGHDN and CDR2 is FVKESK in the germline V gene. J was trimmed by 5 bases and V by 4 bases; bases with no gene match: 10. The CDR3 runs 15 residues. CDR3 loop: CASSPRTGWSHEQYF. CDR3 sequence (DNA): TGTGCCAGCAGCCCCCGGACAGGGTGGTCCCACGAGCAGTACTTC.

This clonotype was counted only a few times. The V call is TRBV25-1, the J call TRBJ2-3; no clear D gene. This CDR3 is built from 11 residues. Per the germline V gene, CDR1 is MGHDK and CDR2 is SYGVNS. Trimming took off 5 bases at V and 12 bases at J, with 12 bases between the two ends. CDR3 loop: CASSTATKQYF. CDR3 DNA sequence: TGTGCCAGCAGTACCGCAACTAAACAGTATTTT.

The chain has TRBV7-9 and TRBJ2-1; D remains unclear. V was trimmed by 2 bases and J by 9 bases, leaving 17 bases between them. Germline-derived CDR1 and CDR2 are SEHNR and FQNEAQ (reference sequence). The CDR3 spans 15 residues. CDR3 residues: CASSLMGYGVVEQFF. The CDR3 region has the DNA TGTGCCAGCAGCTTAATGGGGTACGGCGTGGTTGAGCAGTTCTTC.

The chain joins TRBV6-2 or TRBV6-3 to TRBJ2-1; D is possibly TRBD1 (5 bases). CDR3 length: 11 residues. Germline V gives CDR1 MNHEY, CDR2 SVGEGT. V dropped 6 bases and J dropped 7 bases, with 7 bases sitting between them. Here the CDR3 reads CASRAGNEQFF. As DNA, the CDR3 is TGTGCCAGCAGGGCAGGGAATGAGCAGTTCTTC.

The table lists this clonotype with many counts. The genes are TRBV9 and TRBJ2-7, with D possibly being TRBD2 (5 bases). This CDR3 is built from 14 residues. Germline V gives CDR1 SGDLS, CDR2 YYNGEE. V was cut by 1 base and J by 2 bases, with 10 bases left in between. This CDR3 reads CASSVTPGTYEQYF. CDR3 coding DNA: TGTGCCAGCAGCGTAACTCCGGGGACCTACGAGCAGTACTTC.

This clonotype has more than one count but fewer than ten. The J gene is TRBJ2-1, the V gene TRBV7-2, with 11 bases that match TRBD2. CDR1 is SGHTA and CDR2 is FQGNSA in the germline V gene. The J segment lost 8 bases and the V segment lost 3 bases, leaving 6 bases of the junction unmatched. The CDR3 has 15 amino acids. CDR3 residues: CASSFLAGGQDEQFF. CDR3 coding DNA: TGTGCCAGCAGCTTCCTAGCGGGAGGTCAGGATGAGCAGTTCTTC.

The V gene is TRBV30, the J gene TRBJ2-4, with no clear D. V gave up 0 bases and J gave up 7 bases, with 13 bases separating them. This CDR3 comprises 14 residues. Looked up from germline, CDR1 is GTSNPN and CDR2 is SVGIG (reference sequence). CDR3: CAWSVARVGNIQYF. CDR3 DNA sequence: TGTGCCTGGAGTGTAGCTCGGGTAGGGAACATTCAGTACTTC.

V and J are TRBV5-1 and TRBJ1-6; D is uncertain. Germline V gene data show CDR1 as SGHRS and CDR2 as YFSETQ. The V gene lost 5 bases and the J gene lost 10 bases, with 13 bases spanning the gap. This CDR3 has 13 amino acids. The CDR3 region is CASRVELRSPLHF. The CDR3, as DNA: TGCGCCAGCAGGGTGGAATTGAGATCACCCCTCCACTTT.

The genes are TRBV5-1 and TRBJ2-2; D could derive from TRBD1 or TRBD2 (6 bases each). With 7 bases removed from V and 6 bases from J, the gap between germline ends came to 16 bases. There are 14 residues in the CDR3. Per germline, CDR1 SGHRS and CDR2 YFSETQ. The CDR3 sequence: CASGRNRVAGELFF. DNA for the CDR3: TGCGCCAGCGGGAGGAACAGGGTCGCCGGGGAGCTGTTTTTT.

In this sample, this clonotype turned up a few times. V gene TRBV15 combines with J gene TRBJ1-4; unclear D gene. Germline V lookup: CDR1 LNHNV, CDR2 YYDKDF (reference sequence). The CDR3 has 16 amino acids. V dropped 0 bases and J dropped 1 base, with 9 bases sitting between them. The CDR3 nucleotides read TGTGCCACCAGCAGAGATCCGGCCAGAACTAATGAAAAACTGTTTTTT. Translating gives CATSRDPARTNEKLFF.

The CDR3 DNA reads as TGTGCCAGCAGTCATACAGGGCAAAGGGATGGCTACACCTTC. Encoded protein: CASSHTGQRDGYTF. V is TRBV7-9 and J is TRBJ1-2, with a tentative D call TRBD1 (6 bases). The germline V gene has CDR1 SEHNR and CDR2 FQNEAQ (reference sequence). Trimming removed 6 bases from V and 6 bases from J, with 17 bases in between. The CDR3 has 14 amino acids.

The rearrangement uses TRBV10-3 and TRBJ2-1, with 8 positions matching TRBD1. CDR3 length equals 13 residues. Germline lookup yields CDR1 ENHRY and CDR2 SYGVKD. V was clipped by 6 bases and J by 7 bases; unmatched bases: 5. CDR3 in amino acids: CAIRGQGENEQFF. CDR3 bases: TGTGCCATCAGAGGACAGGGCGAAAATGAGCAGTTCTTC.

This clonotype was seen a few times. The rearrangement joins TRBV4-3 to TRBJ2-7, with D perhaps TRBD1 (6 bases). The CDR3 extends over 15 amino acids. Germline V gives CDR1 LGHNA, CDR2 YSLEER. V was clipped by 0 bases and J by 2 bases, with 11 bases between them. This chain's CDR3 is CASSQEGGRAYEQYF. The CDR3 DNA is TGCGCCAGCAGCCAAGAAGGGGGTCGGGCCTACGAGCAGTACTTC.

The chain combines TRBV6-2 or TRBV6-3 with TRBJ1-1, with TRBD1 matching 8 bases. The germline CDR1 and CDR2 sequences are MNHEY and SVGEGT. V lost 5 bases to trimming and J lost 6 bases; unmatched junction nucleotides: 8. This CDR3 comprises 14 residues. The CDR3 sequence: CASSGLTGAAEAFF. The CDR3 nucleotides are TGTGCCAGCAGTGGCCTGACAGGGGCGGCTGAAGCTTTCTTT.

The chain recombines TRBV20-1 with TRBJ1-2; weak D call: TRBD1 (6 bases). Trimming took off 3 bases at V and 3 bases at J, with 11 bases between the two ends. The CDR3 extends over 13 amino acids. In germline, CDR1 is DFQATT, CDR2 SNEGSKA (reference sequence). CDR3 loop: CSARRGADYGYTF. The CDR3 nucleotides are TGCAGTGCTAGGAGGGGGGCGGACTATGGCTACACCTTC.

The genes are TRBV7-2 and TRBJ2-5, with D perhaps assigned TRBD1 or TRBD2 (5 bases each). The CDR3 loop spans 15 amino acids. Germline CDR1 SGHTA, CDR2 FQGNSA. V was trimmed by 5 bases and J by 2 bases, leaving 15 bases between them. The CDR3 protein is CASSTPGRAQETQYF. The CDR3 DNA follows: TGTGCCAGCAGCACACCGGGACGGGCTCAAGAGACCCAGTACTTC.

This sequence joins TRBV6-1 and TRBJ2-5, with no clear D. V lost 3 bases to trimming and J lost 7 bases, with 12 bases between them. This CDR3 has 13 amino acids. The germline V gene encodes CDR1 MNHNS and CDR2 SASEGT. The CDR3 nucleotides are TGTGCCAGCAGTGACTATGGGCAGTGGACCCAGTACTTC. Translation: CASSDYGQWTQYF.

J is TRBJ2-2 and V is TRBV20-1; possibly TRBD1 or TRBD2 for D (6 bases each). Trimming removed 1 base from V and 2 bases from J, with 17 bases in between. The CDR3 has 17 residues. CDR1 is DFQATT and CDR2 is SNEGSKA in the germline V gene (reference sequence). CDR3: CSARVIGGHRNTGELFF. CDR3 nucleotides: TGCAGTGCTAGAGTGATAGGGGGGCACAGAAACACCGGGGAGCTGTTTTTT.

The chain is built from TRBV19 and TRBJ1-4, with D possibly TRBD1 on 6 matching bases. Between the trimmed V and J ends, which lost 7 bases and 11 bases, there was a span of 11 bases. CDR1 is LNHDA and CDR2 is SQIVND in the germline V gene (reference sequence). CDR3 length: 11 residues. CDR3 region: CASTSGVKLFF. Written as DNA, the CDR3 is TGTGCCAGTACCTCAGGGGTGAAACTGTTTTTT.

The rearrangement links TRBV27 to TRBJ2-1, with a tentative D call TRBD2 (6 bases). The V end lost 3 bases, the J end lost 0 bases, and 18 bases lay between the germline ends. The CDR3 contains 18 residues. Germline CDR1 MNHEY, CDR2 SMNVEV (reference sequence). CDR3 coding DNA: TGTGCCAGCAGTTTGGCGAATAGCGGATCTTACTCCTACAATGAGCAGTTCTTC. Translation: CASSLANSGSYSYNEQFF.

The chain employs TRBV7-3 and TRBJ1-1; unclear D gene. CDR1 is SGHTA and CDR2 is FQGTGA in the germline V gene. V lost 2 bases and J 1 base, leaving 8 bases between the germline ends. This CDR3 is 14 amino acids long. The CDR3 here is CASSLSAQNTEAFF. The CDR3 nucleotides are TGTGCCAGCAGCTTATCCGCCCAGAACACTGAAGCTTTCTTT.

The genes are TRBV9 and TRBJ2-1, with 8 bases matching TRBD1. The length of the CDR3 is 13 residues. V dropped 3 bases and J dropped 10; count of bases not matched to a gene: 6. The germline V gene has CDR1 SGDLS and CDR2 YYNGEE. This CDR3 reads CASSAQRDREQFF. The CDR3 DNA is TGTGCCAGCAGCGCCCAACGGGACAGGGAGCAGTTCTTC.

Only a few counts were recorded for this clonotype. CDR3 DNA: TGTGCCAGCAGCCAAGTGGACAGGGGCGAGCAGTACTTC. Amino acids: CASSQVDRGEQYF. The chain combines TRBV3-1 with TRBJ2-7, with 9 bases lining up with TRBD1. This CDR3 contains 13 residues. V lost 1 base to trimming and J lost 6 bases; unmatched junction nucleotides: 1. Germline V lookup: CDR1 LGHDT, CDR2 YNNKEL (reference sequence).

The V call is TRBV4-3, the J call TRBJ2-2; D gene uncertain. With 1 base removed from V and 0 bases from J, the gap between germline ends came to 15 bases. The CDR3 runs 18 residues. Looked up from germline, CDR1 is LGHNA and CDR2 is YSLEER. The CDR3 DNA reads TGCGCCAGCAGCCAAGGTCCTTGGCGGACGGCGAACACCGGGGAGCTGTTTTTT. It encodes CASSQGPWRTANTGELFF.

The rearrangement uses TRBV10-3 and TRBJ2-5; TRBD1 matches at 8 bases. The CDR3 contains 17 residues. Germline lookup yields CDR1 ENHRY and CDR2 SYGVKD. Unmatched junction bases numbered 14, after V lost 3 bases and J lost 5 bases. The CDR3 protein is CAISDPRQGPQEETQYF. CDR3 DNA: TGTGCCATCAGTGATCCCCGACAGGGGCCTCAAGAGGAGACCCAGTACTTC.

Only a few counts were recorded for this clonotype. The gene calls are TRBV21-1 and TRBJ2-7; the table's D call TRBD2 went unverified against the DNA. TRBV21-1 is termed a pseudogene. CDR3 length: 17 residues. CDR3 nucleotide sequence: TGTGCCAGCAGCACGCAAATCCGACTAGCGGGAGGGGGCGAGCAGTACTTC. It yields the protein CASSTQIRLAGGGEQYF.

This chain links TRBV19 with TRBJ2-3, with D hard to call. Trimming left V 3 bases short and J 0 bases short, with 10 bases between. CDR3 length: 15 amino acids. The V gene's germline CDR1 is LNHDA and CDR2 SQIVND (reference sequence). DNA for the CDR3: TGTGCCAGTAGTATTTACGGCGGAAGCACAGATACGCAGTATTTT. Amino acid sequence: CASSIYGGSTDTQYF.

The chain combines TRBV5-1 with TRBJ2-3; the match to TRBD2 covers 9 bases. The germline CDR1 and CDR2 sequences are SGHRS and YFSETQ. CDR3 length: 16 amino acids. The junction had 8 bases not matched to a gene; V was cut back by 0 bases and J by 6 bases. This CDR3 reads CASSLAAGGSRDTQYF. CDR3 bases: TGCGCCAGCAGCTTGGCTGCGGGGGGGTCGAGGGATACGCAGTATTTT.

V is TRBV7-9 and J is TRBJ1-1; D uncertain. CDR3 length equals 12 residues. Trimming pared 5 bases from V and 5 bases from J, leaving 9 bases between. From germline, CDR1 is SEHNR and CDR2 FQNEAQ (reference sequence). The CDR3 region has the DNA TGTGCCAGCAGCCAGACCGGGACTGAAGCTTTCTTT. Translated: CASSQTGTEAFF.